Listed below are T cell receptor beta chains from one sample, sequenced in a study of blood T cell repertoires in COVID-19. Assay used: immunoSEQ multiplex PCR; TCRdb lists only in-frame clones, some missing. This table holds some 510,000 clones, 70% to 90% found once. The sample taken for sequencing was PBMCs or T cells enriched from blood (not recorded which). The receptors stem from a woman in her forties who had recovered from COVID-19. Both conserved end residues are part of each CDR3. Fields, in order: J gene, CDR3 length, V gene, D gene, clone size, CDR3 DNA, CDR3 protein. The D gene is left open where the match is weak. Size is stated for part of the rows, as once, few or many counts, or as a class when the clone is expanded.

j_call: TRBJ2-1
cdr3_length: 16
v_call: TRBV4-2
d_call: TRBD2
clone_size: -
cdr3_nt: TGTGCCAGCAGCCAAGCCGGGACTAGCGGGTACAATGAGCAGTTCTTC
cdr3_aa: CASSQAGTSGYNEQFF

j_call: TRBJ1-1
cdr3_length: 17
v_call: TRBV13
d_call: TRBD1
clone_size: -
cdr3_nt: TGTGCCAGCAGCTCCGGGACAGGGGGATTTCGGCGGACTGAAGCTTTCTTT
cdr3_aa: CASSSGTGGFRRTEAFF

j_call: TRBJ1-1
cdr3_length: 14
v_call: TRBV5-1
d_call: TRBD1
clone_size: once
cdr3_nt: TGCGCCAGCAGCCCCGGGACAGTTGCCACTGAAGCTTTCTTT
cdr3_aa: CASSPGTVATEAFF

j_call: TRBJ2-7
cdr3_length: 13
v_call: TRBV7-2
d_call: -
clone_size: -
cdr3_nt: TGTGCCAGCAGGAGGGGGAGTCCGGGTGAGCAGTACTTC
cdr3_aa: CASRRGSPGEQYF

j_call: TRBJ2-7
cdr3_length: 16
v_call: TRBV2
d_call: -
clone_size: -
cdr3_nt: TGTGCCAGCAGCCTATCAGCCAACTCGCCACTAAACGAGCAGTACTTC
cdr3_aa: CASSLSANSPLNEQYF

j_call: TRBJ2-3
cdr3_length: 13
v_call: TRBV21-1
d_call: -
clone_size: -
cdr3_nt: TGTGCCAGCAGCAGAAAGGTTAGCGGGGCGCAGTATTTT
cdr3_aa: CASSRKVSGAQYF

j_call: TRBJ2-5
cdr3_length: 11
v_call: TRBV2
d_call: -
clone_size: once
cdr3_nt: TGTGCCAGCAGGGACACTGAGACCCAGTACTTC
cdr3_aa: CASRDTETQYF

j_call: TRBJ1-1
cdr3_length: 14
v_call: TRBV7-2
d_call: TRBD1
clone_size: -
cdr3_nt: TGTGCCAGCAGCTCTCAGACAGGGGGCACTGAAGCTTTCTTT
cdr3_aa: CASSSQTGGTEAFF

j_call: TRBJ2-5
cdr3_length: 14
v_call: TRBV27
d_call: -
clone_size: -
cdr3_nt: TGTGCCAGCAGCCTAGGAGGGCGGGGAGAGACCCAGTACTTC
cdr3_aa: CASSLGGRGETQYF

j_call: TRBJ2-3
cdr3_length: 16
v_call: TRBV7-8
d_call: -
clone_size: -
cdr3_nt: TGTGCCAGCAGCGAACAAGCGGCCCTGGGCACAGATACGCAGTATTTT
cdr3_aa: CASSEQAALGTDTQYF

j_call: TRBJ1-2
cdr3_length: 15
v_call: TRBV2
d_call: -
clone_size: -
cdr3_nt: TGTGCCAGCAGTCAACAGGGTGGCGGGTTAGGCGGCTACACCTTC
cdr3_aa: CASSQQGGGLGGYTF

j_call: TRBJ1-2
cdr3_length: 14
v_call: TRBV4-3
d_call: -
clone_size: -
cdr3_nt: TGCGCCAGCAGCCAAGGGGGCTCATACTATGGCTACACCTTC
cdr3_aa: CASSQGGSYYGYTF

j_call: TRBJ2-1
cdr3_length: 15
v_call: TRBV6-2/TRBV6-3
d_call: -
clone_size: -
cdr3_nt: TGTGCCAGCAGTCGACAGGCCGTAACTATTACTGAGCAGTTCTTC
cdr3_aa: CASSRQAVTITEQFF

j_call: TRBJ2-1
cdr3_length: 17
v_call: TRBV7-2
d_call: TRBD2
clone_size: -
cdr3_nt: TGTGCCAGCACTTTCCGGGGGGGGCAGAGCTCCTACAATGAGCAGTTCTTC
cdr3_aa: CASTFRGGQSSYNEQFF

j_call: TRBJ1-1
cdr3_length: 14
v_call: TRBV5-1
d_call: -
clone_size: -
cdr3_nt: TGCGCCAGCAGCTTGGTTGGGAGGGAAACTGAAGCTTTCTTT
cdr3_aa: CASSLVGRETEAFF

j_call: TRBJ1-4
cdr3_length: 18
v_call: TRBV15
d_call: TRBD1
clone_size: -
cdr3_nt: TGTGCCACCAGCGGAGGACAGGGAAGGGAGGCAACTAATGAAAAACTGTTTTTT
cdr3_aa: CATSGGQGREATNEKLFF

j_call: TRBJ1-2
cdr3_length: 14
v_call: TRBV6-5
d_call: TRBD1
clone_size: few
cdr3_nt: TGTGCCAGCAGACTGGGACAGGGCAACTATGGCTACACCTTC
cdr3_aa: CASRLGQGNYGYTF

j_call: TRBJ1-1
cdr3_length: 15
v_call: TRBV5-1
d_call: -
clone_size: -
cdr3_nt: TGCGCCAGCAGCTTGTCAACATACATGAACACTGAAGCTTTCTTT
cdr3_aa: CASSLSTYMNTEAFF

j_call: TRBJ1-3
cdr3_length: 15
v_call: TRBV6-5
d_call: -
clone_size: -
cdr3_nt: TGTGCCAGCAGAGCTACAGGTCCCTCTGGAAACACCATATATTTT
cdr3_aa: CASRATGPSGNTIYF

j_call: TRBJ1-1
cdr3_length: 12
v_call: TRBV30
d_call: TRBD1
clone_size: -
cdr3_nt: TGTGCCGGAGGGACAGGGAAGGCTGAAGCTTTCTTT
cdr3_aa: CAGGTGKAEAFF

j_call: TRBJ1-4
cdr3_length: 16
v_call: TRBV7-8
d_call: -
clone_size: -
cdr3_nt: TGTGCCAGCAGCTTCAATATGCTGCCGGCTAATGAAAAACTGTTTTTT
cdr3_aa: CASSFNMLPANEKLFF

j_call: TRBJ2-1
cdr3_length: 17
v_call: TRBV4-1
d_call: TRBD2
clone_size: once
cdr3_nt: TGCGCCAGCAGCCAAGGGATAACTAGCGGGAGGCGGAATGAGCAGTTCTTC
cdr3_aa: CASSQGITSGRRNEQFF

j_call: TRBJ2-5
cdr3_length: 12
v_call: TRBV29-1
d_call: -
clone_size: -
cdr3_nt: TGCAGCCTGGTGGGGGGAGGTGAGACCCAGTACTTC
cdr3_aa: CSLVGGGETQYF

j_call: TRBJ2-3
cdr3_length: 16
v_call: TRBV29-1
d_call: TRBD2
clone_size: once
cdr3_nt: TGCAGCGTTGAAGAGGCTAGCGGCCCCCCCCCAGATACGCAGTATTTT
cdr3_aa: CSVEEASGPPPDTQYF

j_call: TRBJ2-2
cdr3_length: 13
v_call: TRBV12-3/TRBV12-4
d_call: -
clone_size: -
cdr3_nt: TGTGCCAGCACCCCGGACATAACCGGGGAGCTGTTTTTT
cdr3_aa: CASTPDITGELFF

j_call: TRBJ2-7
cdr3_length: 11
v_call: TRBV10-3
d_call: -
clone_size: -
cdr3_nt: TGTGCCATCAGTGCGGCTAGCAAGCAGTACTTC
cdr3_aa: CAISAASKQYF

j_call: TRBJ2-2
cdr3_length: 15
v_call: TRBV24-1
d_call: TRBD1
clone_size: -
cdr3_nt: TGTGCCACCAGTGTAGGGACAGGGAACACCGGGGAGCTGTTTTTT
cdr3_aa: CATSVGTGNTGELFF

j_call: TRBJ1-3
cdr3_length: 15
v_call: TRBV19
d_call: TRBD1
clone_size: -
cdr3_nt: TGTGCCAGTAGTATAACAGGGGGCGCCGGAAACACCATATATTTT
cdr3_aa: CASSITGGAGNTIYF

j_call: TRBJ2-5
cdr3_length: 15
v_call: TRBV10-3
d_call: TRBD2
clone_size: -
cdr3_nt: TGTGCCACCTCTCTCGCGGGAGGGTTAGGTGAGACCCAGTACTTC
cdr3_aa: CATSLAGGLGETQYF

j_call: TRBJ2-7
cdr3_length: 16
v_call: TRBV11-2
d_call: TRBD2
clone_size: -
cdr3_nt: TGTGCCAGCAGCCTAGGATCAAGCGGGATCACCTACGAGCAGTACTTC
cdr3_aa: CASSLGSSGITYEQYF

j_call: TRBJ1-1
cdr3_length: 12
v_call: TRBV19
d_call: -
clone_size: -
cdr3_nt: TGTGCCAGTACCCCCGGCGGGGATGAAGCTTTCTTT
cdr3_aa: CASTPGGDEAFF

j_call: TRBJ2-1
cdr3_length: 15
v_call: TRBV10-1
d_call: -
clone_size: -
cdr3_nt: TGCGCCAGCAGTGAGGGGAGCGAGAGGTACAATGAGCAGTTCTTC
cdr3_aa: CASSEGSERYNEQFF

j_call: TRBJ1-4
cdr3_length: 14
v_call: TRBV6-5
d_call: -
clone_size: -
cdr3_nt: TGTGCCAGCAGAAGGAGTGGGTCTAGAGAAAAACTGTTTTTT
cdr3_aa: CASRRSGSREKLFF

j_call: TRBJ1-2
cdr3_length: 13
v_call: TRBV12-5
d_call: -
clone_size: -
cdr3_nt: TGTGCTAGTGGTTTGGGACAGCTATATGGCTACACCTTC
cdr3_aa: CASGLGQLYGYTF

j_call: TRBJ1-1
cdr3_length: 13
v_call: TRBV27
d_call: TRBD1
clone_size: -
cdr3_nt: TGTGCCAGCGGCTCGGGACAGGGGGCTAGAGCTTTCTTT
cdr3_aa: CASGSGQGARAFF

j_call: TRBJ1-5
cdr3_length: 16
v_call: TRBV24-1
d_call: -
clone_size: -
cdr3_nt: TGTGCCACCACAGGCGGGATTTTCGTTTTTAATCAGCCCCAGCATTTT
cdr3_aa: CATTGGIFVFNQPQHF

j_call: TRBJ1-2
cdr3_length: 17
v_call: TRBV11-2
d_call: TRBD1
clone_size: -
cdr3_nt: TGTGCCAGCAGCGAGGCGGGACAGGGTCAGTATAGCTATGGCTACACCTTC
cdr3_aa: CASSEAGQGQYSYGYTF

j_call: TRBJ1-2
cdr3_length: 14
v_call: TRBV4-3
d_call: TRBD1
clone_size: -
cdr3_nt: TGCGCCAGCAGCCAAGCACGACAGGGGTATGGCTACACCTTC
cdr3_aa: CASSQARQGYGYTF

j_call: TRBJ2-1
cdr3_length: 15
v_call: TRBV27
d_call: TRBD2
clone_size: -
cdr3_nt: TGTGCCAGCAGAGCCCTAGCGGGAGTAGTCAATGAGCAGTTCTTC
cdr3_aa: CASRALAGVVNEQFF

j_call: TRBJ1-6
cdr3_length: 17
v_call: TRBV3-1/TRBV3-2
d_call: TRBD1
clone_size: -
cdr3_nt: TGTGCCAGCAGCCGGGACAGGGGACGGAAGTATGAATCACCCCTCCACTTT
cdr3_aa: CASSRDRGRKYESPLHF

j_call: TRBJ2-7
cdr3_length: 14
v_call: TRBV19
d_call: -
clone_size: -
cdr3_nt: TGTGCCACCCGGGACTCTCATAGCTCCTACGAGCAGTACTTC
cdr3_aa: CATRDSHSSYEQYF

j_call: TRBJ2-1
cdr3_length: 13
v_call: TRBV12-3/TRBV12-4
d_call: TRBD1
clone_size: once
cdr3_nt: TGTGCCAGCAGTTTAAGGGGGCGGAATGAGCAGTTCTTC
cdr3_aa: CASSLRGRNEQFF

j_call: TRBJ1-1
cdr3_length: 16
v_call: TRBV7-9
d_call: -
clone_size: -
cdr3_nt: TGTGCCAGCAGCTTAGTTCCTGAGGCGTTGAACACTGAAGCTTTCTTT
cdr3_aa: CASSLVPEALNTEAFF

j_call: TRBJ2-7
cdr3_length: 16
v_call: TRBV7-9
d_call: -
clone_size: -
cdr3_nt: TGTGCCAGCAGCTTAGCGGATGGGAGCCCCCCGTACGAGCAGTACTTC
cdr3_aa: CASSLADGSPPYEQYF

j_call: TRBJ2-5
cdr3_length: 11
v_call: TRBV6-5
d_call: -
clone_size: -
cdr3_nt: TGTGCCAGCAGCTCGCGGGAGACCCAGTACTTC
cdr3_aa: CASSSRETQYF

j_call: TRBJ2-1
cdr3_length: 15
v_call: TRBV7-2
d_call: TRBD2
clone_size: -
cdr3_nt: TGTGCCAGCAGCTTAACGGGAGGGCCCTACAATGAGCAGTTCTTC
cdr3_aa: CASSLTGGPYNEQFF

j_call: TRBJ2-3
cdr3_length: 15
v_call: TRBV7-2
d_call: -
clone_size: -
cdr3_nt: TGTGCCAGCAGCTTGGCGGCTCGCTGGGTGGATACGCAGTATTTT
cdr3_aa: CASSLAARWVDTQYF

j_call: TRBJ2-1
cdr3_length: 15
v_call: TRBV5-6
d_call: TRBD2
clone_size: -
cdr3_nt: TGTGCCAGCAGCTCCCTAGCGGGAGTGGCCAATGAGCAGTTCTTC
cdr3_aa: CASSSLAGVANEQFF

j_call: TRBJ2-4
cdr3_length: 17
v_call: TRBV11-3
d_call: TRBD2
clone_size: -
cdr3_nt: TGTGCCAGCAGCTTAGGAAGGTCTAGCGGGAGAACGAACATTCAGTACTTC
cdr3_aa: CASSLGRSSGRTNIQYF

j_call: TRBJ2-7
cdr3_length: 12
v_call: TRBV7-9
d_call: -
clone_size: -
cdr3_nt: TGTGCCAGCAGCTCCAAGCGCAACGAGCAGTACTTC
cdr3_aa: CASSSKRNEQYF